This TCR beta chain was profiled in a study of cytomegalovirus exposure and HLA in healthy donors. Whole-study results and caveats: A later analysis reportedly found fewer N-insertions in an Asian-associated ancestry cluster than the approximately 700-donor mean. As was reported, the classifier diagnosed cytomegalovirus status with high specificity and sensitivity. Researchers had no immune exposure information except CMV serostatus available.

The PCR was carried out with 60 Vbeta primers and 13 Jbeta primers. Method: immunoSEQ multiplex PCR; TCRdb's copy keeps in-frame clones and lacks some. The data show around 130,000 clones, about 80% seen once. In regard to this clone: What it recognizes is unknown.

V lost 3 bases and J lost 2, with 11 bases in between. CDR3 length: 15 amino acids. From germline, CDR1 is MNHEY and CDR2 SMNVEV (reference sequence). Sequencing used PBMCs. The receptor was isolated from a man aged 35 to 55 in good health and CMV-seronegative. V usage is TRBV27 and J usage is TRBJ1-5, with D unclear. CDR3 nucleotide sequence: TGTGCCAGCAGTTTCGCAGGTCTGGGCAATCAGCCCCAGCATTTT. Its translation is CASSFAGLGNQPQHF.